One T cell receptor beta chain is described in this entry. Its antigen is currently not known. No qualities accompany the bases; no much larger clone lies one base away. The data are from a study of beta chain features in type 1 diabetes (dated by TCRdb to about 2018). The study in broad terms: Mean age, gender distribution, total cell number and subset yield did not differ between patients and healthy donors. A total of 107,917,701 sorted cells were examined across all samples, and a strong correlation was observed between cell number per subset and RNA yield. Regulatory and stem cell-like memory subsets were obtained from only 8 patients and roughly eight healthy donors, while naive and central memory subsets were obtained from all 30 or so donors. The study compared TCRB repertoires of sorted circulating CD4+ T cell subsets between recently diagnosed type 1 diabetes patients and matched healthy donors.

The entire isolated RNA was reverse transcribed using the High Capacity cDNA Reverse Transcription Kit, and thus expressed TCRB transcripts were sequenced. Naive, central memory and regulatory T cell samples underwent deep immunoSEQ sequencing, averaging about 3.3 million total reads per sample. Sorted cells were lysed in RLT buffer, and RNA was extracted using DNase-treated RNeasy Micro or Mini kits according to cell number. Each cell subset was processed on its own to prevent cross-contamination, while patient and healthy donor samples were processed together. Using the immunoSEQ multiplex PCR, TCRB sequences were amplified from cDNA into 87-bp fragments spanning the CDR3 region. Sequencing of the amplicons was performed on the Illumina HiSeq platform. For the original study's pipeline: PCR bias was computationally corrected using synthetic template baselines, reads within Hamming distance 2 were collapsed, and singletons that could not be merged were discarded. By aligning reads against IMGT, V, D and J genes, CDR3 length, and insertions or deletions at six rearrangement sites were assigned. Within each subset, clonotype counts were normalized to sorted cell number, after which true diversity and Gini coefficients were computed with the tcR R package. The overlap coefficient, calculated on TCRB nucleotide sequences, was used to quantify repertoire sharing. Entries here come from immuneACCESS through TCRdb and include only in-frame sequences with V and J called. Some clones fail to appear in such tables; in the studies checked, an unresolved V gene covers under half of the shortfall, and the cause of the remainder is unknown. V and J calls plus clone size are reproduced from that table; the DNA served to infer D and trimming. For this sample there are about 220,000 clones; approximately 11% appear just once. The leading ten clones occupy over 1% of the sample.

Here is what the overall study found, with its caveats: PCR might favor shorter templates, but patient and control samples were amplified and corrected together, so any skew would affect both groups equally. Naive, central memory and regulatory TCRB repertoires appeared to be more similar among patients than among healthy donors. Type 1 diabetes patients showed a moderate but significant shortening of TCRB CDR3 length in all four CD4+ subsets. Because cDNA rather than genomic DNA was sequenced, highly expressing activated cells could have been over-represented, although no difference in activation and CD3 levels was found between groups. HLA sub-analyses involved small numbers of individuals, so any influence of HLA type on TCRB rearrangement remained unresolved. At VDJ recombination sites, patients with type 1 diabetes made fewer insertions and deleted more nucleotides, a pattern implying thymic rearrangement abnormalities.

From each donor, a single peripheral blood sample of around 0.12 L on average was drawn into heparinised tubes. Naive, central memory, regulatory and stem cell-like memory CD4+ T cells were sorted on a BD FACSAria II using a panel including CD45RO, CCR7, CD25, CD127, CD95 and CD27. Every sorted population had a purity above 95%. PBMCs were separated immediately by Lymphoprep density gradient centrifugation and were stained directly, without being cultured. To minimize batch effects, samples were stained and sorted in pairs, one healthy donor with one patient per experiment. A distance of 9 bases separates the germline ends of V and J, which lose 2 bases and 1 base respectively. The CDR3 sequence holds 16 residues, the cysteine and phenylalanine included. Only the CDR3 portion is preserved as DNA: 48 bases, with reading frame beginning at the first base. The germline V gene (reference sequence) provides CDR1 MNHNY and CDR2 SVGAGI.

The receptor was isolated from a man between 18 and 35 years old in good health. The sequencing sample was made of central memory CD4+ T cells from blood. The chain joins TRBV6-6 to TRBJ2-6, with no confident D gene call. The nucleotides are TGTGCCAGCAGTTACCTCAGGAGTTCTGGGGCCAACGTCCTGACTTTC. Its protein is CASSYLRSSGANVLTF.